A single sample is the source of the 22 T cell receptor beta chains below, sequenced in a study of T cells in Graves' hyperthyroidism and ophthalmopathy. Researchers amplified the TCR beta CDR3 regions from RNA transcripts. HTBI primers were used for first-round RT-PCR of the TCR CDR3. Each CDR3 protein gets one entry after TCRdb re-called the multiplex PCR reads with MiXCR. Of around 520,000 distinct CDR3 sequences in the sample, approximately 25% are singletons; the top ten hold around 11%. The specimen was blood. These receptors came from a woman aged 25 to 45 with Graves' ophthalmopathy.

This chain joins TRBV7-3 and TRBJ2-5, with no clear D. The CDR3 spans 15 residues. Germline V lookup: CDR1 SGHTA, CDR2 FQGTGA. Trimming cost V 3 bases and J 2 bases, with 13 bases left between them. CDR3 amino acids: CASSLAPVTQETQYF. The DNA of the CDR3 is TGTGCCAGCAGCTTGGCGCCAGTTACTCAAGAGACCCAGTACTTC.

The CDR3 nucleotides read TGTGCCACCGGAGACAGCCTCCGAGAGACCCAGTACTTC. It translates to CATGDSLRETQYF. V is TRBV6-2 or TRBV6-3 and J is TRBJ2-5, with D maybe TRBD1 (5 bases). The V end was cut by 10 bases, the J end by 4 bases, with 16 bases between. The CDR3 runs to 13 residues. Germline-derived CDR1 and CDR2 are MNHEY and SVGEGT.

J is TRBJ2-7 and V is TRBV7-2, with a tentative D call TRBD2 (5 bases). Germline-derived CDR1 and CDR2 are SGHTA and FQGNSA. V was trimmed by 2 bases and J by 3 bases, leaving 17 bases between them. The CDR3 totals 16 residues. The CDR3 reads CASSLSGSGVSYEQYF. The CDR3 DNA is TGTGCCAGCAGCTTATCGGGATCCGGGGTAAGCTACGAGCAGTACTTC.

This chain connects TRBV6-2 or TRBV6-3 to TRBJ2-7; D is perhaps TRBD2 (6 bases). CDR1 and CDR2 from the germline V gene are MNHEY and SVGEGT. The CDR3 consists of 14 residues. V dropped 6 bases and J dropped 1 base, with 13 bases sitting between them. DNA for the CDR3: TGTGCCAGCAGGGCAGCCGGGACTTCCTACGAGCAGTACTTC. As protein: CASRAAGTSYEQYF.

In its sample, this clonotype was seen many times. V and J are TRBV20-1 and TRBJ2-5; 8 bases match TRBD1. With 5 bases clipped from V and 7 bases from J, the junction kept 6 bases outside the gene matches. This CDR3 is built from 12 residues. The germline V gene has CDR1 DFQATT and CDR2 SNEGSKA (reference sequence). The CDR3 protein is CSASQGAGTQYF. The CDR3 DNA sequence: TGCAGTGCTTCTCAGGGGGCAGGGACCCAGTACTTC.

In this sample, this clonotype turned up a few times. V gene TRBV19 combines with J gene TRBJ2-5, with 8 bases lining up with TRBD2. In germline, CDR1 is LNHDA, CDR2 SQIVND (reference sequence). This CDR3 is 13 amino acids long. Trimming took 8 bases from V and 5 from J; bases not matched to a gene: 7. This CDR3 reads CASVSGGGETQYF. CDR3 bases: TGTGCCAGTGTGAGCGGGGGAGGTGAGACCCAGTACTTC. The full variable domain, in which reference TRBV19 and TRBJ2-5 provide the parts outside the CDR3, is DGGITQSPKYLFRKEGQNVTLSCEQNLNHDAMYWYRQDPGQGLRLIYYSQIVNDFQKGDIAEGYSVSREKKESFPLTVTSAQKNPTAFYLCASVSGGGETQYFGPGTRLLVL.

As DNA, the CDR3 is TGTGCCAGCAGCCCCCCAAACATCTTCGAGCAGTACTTC. It yields the protein CASSPPNIFEQYF. The rearrangement links TRBV11-2 to TRBJ2-7; D is uncertain. The CDR3 covers 13 residues. The V gene lost 5 bases and the J gene lost 6 bases, with 14 bases spanning the gap. Germline CDR1 and CDR2: SGHAT and FQNNGV. Complete variable domain (other parts from reference TRBV11-2 and TRBJ2-7): EAGVAQSPRYKIIEKRQSVAFWCNPISGHATLYWYQQILGQGPKLLIQFQNNGVVDDSQLPKDRFSAERLKGVDSTLKIQPAKLEDSAVYLCASSPPNIFEQYFGPGTRLTVT.

DNA of the CDR3: TGCAGTGCTACTGGACAGCAAGAGACCCAGTACTTC. Protein product: CSATGQQETQYF. This chain uses TRBV20-1 with TRBJ2-5, with D possibly TRBD1 on 6 matching bases. This CDR3 contains 12 residues. The germline CDR1 and CDR2 sequences are DFQATT and SNEGSKA (reference sequence). The V gene lost 4 bases and the J gene lost 2 bases, with 8 bases spanning the gap.

The sample holds many counts of this clonotype. V gene TRBV4-1 combines with J gene TRBJ2-7; 8 bases line up with TRBD1. Germline V gene sequence: CDR1 MGHRA, CDR2 YSYEKL. The CDR3 extends over 14 amino acids. Trimming removed 4 bases from V and 5 bases from J; junction bases left unmatched: 7. CDR3 region: CASSPPDRVDEQYF. The DNA for the CDR3 is TGCGCCAGCAGCCCCCCGGACAGGGTTGACGAGCAGTACTTC.

This clonotype turned up a few times. This sequence may be a read error, since a much larger clone differs from it by one base. The CDR3 end shows no conserved phenylalanine or tryptophan, and so a read error is likely. V and J are TRBV4-1 and TRBJ1-2; the D gene is possibly TRBD1 (6 bases). V lost 0 bases to trimming and J lost 3 bases, with 11 bases between them. This CDR3 contains 15 residues. CDR1 and CDR2 (germline): MGHRA, YSYEKL. The CDR3 protein is CASSQEGRTDYGYTY. DNA for the CDR3: TGCGCCAGCAGCCAAGAAGGCAGGACAGACTATGGCTACACCTAC.

This sequence joins TRBV2 and TRBJ2-2; D is unresolved. Trimming left V 6 bases short and J 6 bases short, with 5 bases between. Germline loops: CDR1 SNHLY, CDR2 FYNNEI. The CDR3 is 11 residues long. CDR3 nucleotide sequence: TGTGCCAGCAGAGCTTCCGGGGAGCTGTTTTTT. The encoded protein is CASRASGELFF.

This clonotype has ten or more counts. The chain carries TRBV5-1 and TRBJ2-7; TRBD1 aligns across 9 bases. V trimming: 0 bases; J trimming: 0 bases; junction bases outside the gene matches: 4. The germline CDR1 and CDR2 sequences are SGHRS and YFSETQ. CDR3 length: 16 residues. The CDR3 DNA sequence: TGCGCCAGCAGCTTGGGCCGGGACAGGGCCTCCTACGAGCAGTACTTC. The encoded protein is CASSLGRDRASYEQYF.

The chain uses TRBV6-4 and TRBJ2-2; maybe TRBD1 (5 bases). CDR1 and CDR2 from the germline V gene are MRHNA and SNTAGT. The CDR3 has 15 residues. Trimming left V 7 bases short and J 4 bases short, with 16 bases between. DNA for the CDR3: TGTGCCAGCAAGCGACAGAACATTGGCACCGGGGAGCTGTTTTTT. It specifies CASKRQNIGTGELFF.

This clonotype came up a few times. The chain is built from TRBV11-2 and TRBJ2-7; 8 bases are a match to TRBD1. Looked up from germline, CDR1 is SGHAT and CDR2 is FQNNGV. The CDR3 runs 16 residues. After removal of 1 base from V and 4 bases from J, the junction contained 9 bases not matched to a gene. CDR3 sequence (DNA): TGTGCCAGCAGCTTAGGGTTTTCAGGACAGGGTTACGAGCAGTACTTC. Protein product: CASSLGFSGQGYEQYF.

This clonotype appeared many times. The rearrangement joins TRBV24-1 to TRBJ2-5; maybe TRBD1 (6 bases). V shed 7 bases and J shed 2 bases, with 10 bases lying between them. Germline V gives CDR1 KGHDR, CDR2 SFDVKD. The CDR3 is 13 amino acids. CDR3 sequence reads: CATRGAAQETQYF. The CDR3 DNA sequence: TGTGCCACCAGGGGGGCGGCGCAAGAGACCCAGTACTTC.

The table lists this clonotype with a count of one. The J gene is TRBJ2-7, the V gene TRBV20-1; TRBD2 agrees at 9 bases. Trimming removed 0 bases from V and 4 bases from J; junction bases left unmatched: 4. Looked up from germline, CDR1 is DFQATT and CDR2 is SNEGSKA (reference sequence). The CDR3 is made up of 14 amino acids. The CDR3 protein is CSARDLSGGYEQYF. For the CDR3, the DNA is TGCAGTGCTAGAGATCTAAGCGGGGGGTACGAGCAGTACTTC.

The genes are TRBV6-1 and TRBJ1-2; 8 nucleotides agree with TRBD1. Germline V gene data show CDR1 as MNHNS and CDR2 as SASEGT. The CDR3 contains 15 residues. Trimming took 5 bases from V and 2 from J; bases not matched to a gene: 7. The CDR3 DNA reads TGTGCCAGCAGTCTTGGACAGGGCCTGAACTATGGCTACACCTTC. It is translated as CASSLGQGLNYGYTF.

The V gene is TRBV6-5, the J gene TRBJ2-7, with TRBD2 identical over 10 bases. Germline V gives CDR1 MNHEY, CDR2 SVGAGI. The CDR3 has 15 amino acids. J lost 5 bases, V lost 4 bases, and 8 bases had no gene match. CDR3 residues: CASSSSAGGPHEQYF. The CDR3 DNA reads TGTGCCAGCAGTTCCTCAGCGGGAGGGCCCCACGAGCAGTACTTC.

The chain combines TRBV19 with TRBJ1-1; 7 nucleotides match TRBD1. The CDR3 totals 15 residues. Looked up from germline, CDR1 is LNHDA and CDR2 is SQIVND (reference sequence). With V trimmed by 3 bases and J by 5 bases, 9 bases remained unmatched. The CDR3 region has the DNA TGTGCCAGTAGTATTAACGGGGCAGGGGGGACTGAAGCTTTCTTT. Protein product: CASSINGAGGTEAFF.

This clonotype was seen repeatedly, ten times or more. The chain couples TRBV6-5 to TRBJ2-2; no clear D gene. V dropped 3 bases and J dropped 1 base, with 12 bases sitting between them. The CDR3 spans 16 residues. The germline gives CDR1 MNHEY, CDR2 SVGAGI. The CDR3 DNA sequence: TGTGCCAGCAGTTATTGGACGGCTCGGAACACCGGGGAGCTGTTTTTT. Translating it yields CASSYWTARNTGELFF.

The sample holds a few counts of this clonotype. The V call is TRBV6-5, the J call TRBJ1-4, with D hard to call. The CDR3 contains 16 residues. Germline values: CDR1 MNHEY, CDR2 SVGAGI. V lost 0 bases and J lost 7, with 15 bases in between. CDR3 sequence reads: CASSYSKLREVEKLFF. The CDR3 DNA is TGTGCCAGCAGTTACTCGAAATTGAGGGAGGTTGAAAAACTGTTTTTT.

V is TRBV12-3 or TRBV12-4 and J is TRBJ1-5; D remains unclear. CDR3 size: 14 residues. Trimming shortened V by 6 bases and J by 2 bases, and 11 bases separated the two germline ends. This CDR3 reads CASSLVNRNQPQHF. CDR3 DNA sequence: TGTGCCAGCAGCTTGGTCAACCGCAATCAGCCCCAGCATTTT.